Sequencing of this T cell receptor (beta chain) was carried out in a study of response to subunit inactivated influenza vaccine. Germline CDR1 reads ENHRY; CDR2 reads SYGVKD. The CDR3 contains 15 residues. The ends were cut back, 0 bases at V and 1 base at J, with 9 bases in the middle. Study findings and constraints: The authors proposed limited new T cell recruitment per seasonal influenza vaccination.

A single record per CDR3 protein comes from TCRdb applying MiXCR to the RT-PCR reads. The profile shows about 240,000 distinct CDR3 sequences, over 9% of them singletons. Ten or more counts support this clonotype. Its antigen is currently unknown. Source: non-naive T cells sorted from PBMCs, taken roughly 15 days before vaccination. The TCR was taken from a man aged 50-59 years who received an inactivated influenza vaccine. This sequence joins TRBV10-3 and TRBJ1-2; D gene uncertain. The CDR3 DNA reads TGTGCCATCAGTGAGTCGCCAGGATATAACTATGGCTACACCTTC. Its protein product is CAISESPGYNYGYTF.